The 22 T cell receptor beta chains in this list originate from one sample, sequenced in a study of T-cell reconstitution after alpha-beta-depleted transplantation in children. Unique molecular identifiers tagged the TCRbeta library. TCRdb re-called the PCR reads with MiXCR, one entry per CDR3 protein. The sample yields about 830,000 distinct CDR3 sequences, about 15% seen once. The sequencing here drew on PBMCs, mostly from graft donor cells, taken 360 days after TCRalphabeta/CD19-depleted stem cell transplant. These receptors all stem from a male patient aged 10 to 17 who had a stem cell transplant for acute lymphoblastic leukemia, so the T cells may come from the graft donor.

This rearrangement joins TRBV2 to TRBJ2-7, with D perhaps assigned TRBD1 or TRBD2 (5 bases each). The CDR3 extends over 15 amino acids. The germline CDR1 and CDR2 sequences are SNHLY and FYNNEI. Trimming removed 5 bases at V and 2 bases at J, with 16 bases between. CDR3: CASSLTEKGPYEQYF. CDR3 bases: TGTGCCAGCAGTTTGACAGAAAAGGGACCCTACGAGCAGTACTTC. Complete variable domain (other parts from reference TRBV2 and TRBJ2-7): EPEVTQTPSHQVTQMGQEVILRCVPISNHLYFYWYRQILGQKVEFLVSFYNNEISEKSEIFDDQFSVERPDGSNFTLKIRSTKLEDSAMYFCASSLTEKGPYEQYFGPGTRLTVT.

The gene calls are TRBV18 and TRBJ1-4, with 7 bases lining up with TRBD1. Losses at the gene ends were 6 bases for V and 10 bases for J; bases not matched to a gene: 14. CDR1 is KGHSH, CDR2 LQKENI, per germline. CDR3 length: 15 residues. The CDR3 sequence is CASSSTGPSPAKLFF. CDR3 in DNA: TGTGCCAGCTCGTCGACAGGGCCCTCGCCTGCAAAACTGTTTTTT.

This clonotype was seen more than once but under ten times. The chain combines TRBV9 with TRBJ2-2; D possibly corresponds to TRBD1 (5 bases). The CDR3 is made up of 13 amino acids. Germline V lookup: CDR1 SGDLS, CDR2 YYNGEE. Trimming took 4 bases from V and 6 from J, leaving 10 bases between them. In nucleotides, the CDR3 is TGTGCCAGCAGCAAAACAGGTGCCGGGGAGCTGTTTTTT. Protein product: CASSKTGAGELFF.

The CDR3, as DNA: TGTGCCAGCAGCTTAGTGAGGTTAGCGGGAGAACGGGTGTATGAGCAGTTCTTC. Its protein is CASSLVRLAGERVYEQFF. The V and J genes are TRBV11-2 and TRBJ2-1, with 9 bases identical to TRBD2. The CDR3 spans 18 residues. J gave up 8 bases and V 1 base, and 15 bases lay outside the gene matches. CDR1 and CDR2 from the germline V gene are SGHAT and FQNNGV.

This chain uses TRBV5-1 with TRBJ2-3; unclear D gene. CDR1 and CDR2 from the germline V gene are SGHRS and YFSETQ. Trimming took off 1 base at V and 2 bases at J, with 8 bases between the two ends. The CDR3 is 14 amino acids. CDR3 in amino acids: CASSLNGATDTQYF. The CDR3 coding sequence is TGCGCCAGCAGCTTGAACGGAGCCACAGATACGCAGTATTTT.

The V gene is TRBV5-1, the J gene TRBJ1-2, with TRBD1 matching 8 bases. CDR1 and CDR2 from the germline V gene are SGHRS and YFSETQ. CDR3 length: 15 amino acids. V lost 4 bases and J lost 1; bases outside the gene matches: 6. The CDR3 reads CASSDTGGHNYGYTF. In nucleotides, the CDR3 is TGCGCCAGCAGCGATACAGGGGGTCATAACTATGGCTACACCTTC.

Here the CDR3 DNA reads TGTGCCAGCAGCGTTCCCCCAACCGACAGTGATGGCTACACCTTC. The encoded protein is CASSVPPTDSDGYTF. The V and J genes are TRBV9 and TRBJ1-2; D is perhaps TRBD1 (5 bases). The germline V gene has CDR1 SGDLS and CDR2 YYNGEE. This CDR3 contains 15 residues. V gave up 2 bases and J gave up 6 bases, with 17 bases separating them.

This clonotype was seen more than once but under ten times. J is TRBJ2-6 and V is TRBV18, with 7 nucleotides matching TRBD2. The CDR3 spans 17 residues. Per the germline V gene, CDR1 is KGHSH and CDR2 is LQKENI. V shed 3 bases, J shed 4 bases, and the junction held 9 bases outside the gene matches. The CDR3 DNA reads TGTGCCAGCTCACCTCGGACGGGAGGAGACGGGGCCAACGTCCTGACTTTC. Translated: CASSPRTGGDGANVLTF. Using reference TRBV18 and TRBJ2-6 for the parts outside the CDR3, the full variable domain is NAGVMQNPRHLVRRRGQEARLRCSPMKGHSHVYWYRQLPEEGLKFMVYLQKENIIDESGMPKERFSAEFPKEGPSILRIQQVVRGDSAAYFCASSPRTGGDGANVLTFGAGSRLTVL.

This clonotype was detected many times. The V call is TRBV28, the J call TRBJ2-5; no clear D. The V gene's germline CDR1 is MDHEN and CDR2 SYDVKM. V gave up 2 bases and J gave up 5 bases, with 12 bases separating them. CDR3 length: 14 amino acids. CDR3: CASSLPPLGETQYF. In DNA, the CDR3 is TGTGCCAGCAGTTTACCCCCGCTCGGGGAGACCCAGTACTTC.

This clonotype turned up a few times. V and J are TRBV6-1 and TRBJ2-1; 14 nucleotides match TRBD2. CDR1 MNHNS and CDR2 SASEGT come from the germline V gene. CDR3 size: 16 residues. The V segment lost 6 bases and the J segment 5 bases; nucleotides outside the gene matches: 6. The CDR3 region is CASSSGLAGGNNEQFF. CDR3 coding DNA: TGTGCCAGCAGCAGCGGACTAGCGGGAGGTAACAATGAGCAGTTCTTC.

This clonotype was counted once. V gene TRBV6-4 combines with J gene TRBJ2-6; no reliable D call. Germline V CDR1 and CDR2: MRHNA, SNTAGT. This CDR3 region has 14 residues. Trimming removed 0 bases from V and 8 bases from J, with 8 bases in between. CDR3 in amino acids: CASSDSGRSNVLTF. DNA for the CDR3: TGTGCCAGCAGTGACTCGGGTCGTTCCAACGTCCTGACTTTC.

This clonotype was detected once. This chain joins TRBV20-1 and TRBJ2-7; D remains unclear. The CDR3 loop spans 12 amino acids. Trimming cost V 3 bases and J 3 bases, with 9 bases left between them. Germline CDR1 DFQATT, CDR2 SNEGSKA (reference sequence). CDR3 sequence reads: CSARRPSYEQYF. Written as DNA, the CDR3 is TGCAGTGCTAGGCGGCCTAGCTACGAGCAGTACTTC.

This clonotype was observed a handful of times. This CDR3 is CASSPLGGVQPQHF. The CDR3 DNA sequence: TGTGCCAGCAGCCCCCTGGGGGGCGTTCAGCCCCAGCATTTT. V gene TRBV7-6 combines with J gene TRBJ1-5; D is possibly TRBD1 (6 bases). The germline gives CDR1 SGHVS, CDR2 FNYEAQ. This CDR3 comprises 14 residues. Trimming took off 5 bases at V and 6 bases at J, with 14 bases between the two ends.

There are a few counts of this clonotype. This sequence joins TRBV25-1 and TRBJ1-2; D gene unclear. The CDR3 runs 11 residues. Trimming took off 0 bases at V and 14 bases at J, with 10 bases between the two ends. Germline CDR1 is MGHDK and CDR2 is SYGVNS. The DNA for the CDR3 is TGTGCCAGCAGTGAATACCTACGGGTAACCTTC. Protein product: CASSEYLRVTF.

The chain links TRBV4-1 to TRBJ2-1; D assignment may be TRBD1 or TRBD2 (5 bases each). This CDR3 contains 14 residues. V was trimmed by 6 bases and J by 9 bases, leaving 18 bases between them. The germline CDR1 and CDR2 sequences are MGHRA and YSYEKL. Written as DNA, the CDR3 is TGCGCCAGCAGAGACAGAGTGGGGGACGGTGAGCAGTTCTTC. Residues: CASRDRVGDGEQFF.

The J gene is TRBJ1-2, the V gene TRBV7-6, with D perhaps matching TRBD1 (5 bases). The CDR3 contains 13 residues. The V gene lost 1 base and the J gene lost 6 bases, with 9 bases spanning the gap. Per the germline V gene, CDR1 is SGHVS and CDR2 is FNYEAQ. The CDR3 loop reads CASSLVQGHGYTF. Written as DNA, the CDR3 is TGTGCCAGCAGCTTAGTCCAGGGTCATGGCTACACCTTC.

This clonotype showed up just a few times. The gene calls are TRBV20-1 and TRBJ2-7; no firm D call. Germline assignment: CDR1 DFQATT and CDR2 SNEGSKA (reference sequence). CDR3 length equals 11 residues. V lost 6 bases and J lost 6, with 12 bases in between. The CDR3: CSALEPREQYF. Written as DNA, the CDR3 is TGCAGTGCCCTGGAACCACGCGAGCAGTACTTC.

This clonotype was observed many times. CDR3 coding DNA: TGTGCCAGCAGCGGGGCGGGCACAGATACGCAGTATTTT. This translates into CASSGAGTDTQYF. The genes are TRBV6-4 and TRBJ2-3, with D perhaps matching TRBD1 or TRBD2 (5 bases each). Trimming stripped 6 bases from V and 1 base from J, with 8 bases between. In germline, CDR1 is MRHNA, CDR2 SNTAGT. The CDR3 is 13 residues long.

This rearrangement joins TRBV9 to TRBJ2-7; possibly TRBD1 for D (5 bases). Germline values: CDR1 SGDLS, CDR2 YYNGEE. CDR3 size: 15 residues. V lost 4 bases to trimming and J lost 1 base, with 15 bases between them. The CDR3 reads CASSKLDTASYEQYF. CDR3 nucleotide sequence: TGTGCCAGCAGCAAATTGGACACAGCTTCCTACGAGCAGTACTTC.

The chain is built from TRBV19 and TRBJ1-5; D is unresolved. V gave up 3 bases and J gave up 3 bases, with 9 bases separating them. The CDR3 totals 14 residues. CDR1 and CDR2 from the germline V gene are LNHDA and SQIVND (reference sequence). CDR3 in amino acids: CASSILVLNQPQHF. The CDR3 DNA sequence: TGTGCCAGTAGTATCTTGGTCCTCAATCAGCCCCAGCATTTT. Variable domain in full (rest from reference TRBV19 and TRBJ1-5): DGGITQSPKYLFRKEGQNVTLSCEQNLNHDAMYWYRQDPGQGLRLIYYSQIVNDFQKGDIAEGYSVSREKKESFPLTVTSAQKNPTAFYLCASSILVLNQPQHFGDGTRLSIL.

A few counts support this clonotype. The genes are TRBV9 and TRBJ2-3; the match to TRBD2 covers 11 bases. In germline, CDR1 is SGDLS, CDR2 YYNGEE. V lost 0 bases and J lost 4; bases outside the gene matches: 4. This CDR3 contains 16 residues. CDR3 bases: TGTGCCAGCAGCGTAGCCCTAGCGGGAGGACCAGATACGCAGTATTTT. Its translation: CASSVALAGGPDTQYF.

This clonotype has at least ten counts. The rearrangement links TRBV12-3 or TRBV12-4 to TRBJ2-6; 9 bases match TRBD2. The CDR3 sequence is 15 residues long. V shed 6 bases and J 2 bases; nucleotides not matched to a gene: 2. Here the CDR3 reads CASRSSGTGANVLTF. DNA for the CDR3: TGTGCCAGCAGGTCTAGCGGGACTGGGGCCAACGTCCTGACTTTC.